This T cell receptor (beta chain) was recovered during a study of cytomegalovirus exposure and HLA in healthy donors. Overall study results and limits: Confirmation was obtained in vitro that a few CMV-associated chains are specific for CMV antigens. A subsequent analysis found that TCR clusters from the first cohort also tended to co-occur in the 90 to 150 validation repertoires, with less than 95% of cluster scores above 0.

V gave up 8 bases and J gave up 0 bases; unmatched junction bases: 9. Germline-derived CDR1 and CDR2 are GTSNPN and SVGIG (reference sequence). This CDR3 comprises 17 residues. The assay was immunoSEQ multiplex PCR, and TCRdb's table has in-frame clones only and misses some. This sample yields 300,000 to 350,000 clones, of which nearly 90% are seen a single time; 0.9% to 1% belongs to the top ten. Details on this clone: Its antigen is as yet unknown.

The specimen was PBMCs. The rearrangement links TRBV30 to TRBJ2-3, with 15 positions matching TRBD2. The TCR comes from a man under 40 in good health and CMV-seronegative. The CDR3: CAGTSGGSPSSTDTQYF. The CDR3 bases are TGTGCCGGGACTAGCGGGGGGTCTCCCTCTAGCACAGATACGCAGTATTTT.